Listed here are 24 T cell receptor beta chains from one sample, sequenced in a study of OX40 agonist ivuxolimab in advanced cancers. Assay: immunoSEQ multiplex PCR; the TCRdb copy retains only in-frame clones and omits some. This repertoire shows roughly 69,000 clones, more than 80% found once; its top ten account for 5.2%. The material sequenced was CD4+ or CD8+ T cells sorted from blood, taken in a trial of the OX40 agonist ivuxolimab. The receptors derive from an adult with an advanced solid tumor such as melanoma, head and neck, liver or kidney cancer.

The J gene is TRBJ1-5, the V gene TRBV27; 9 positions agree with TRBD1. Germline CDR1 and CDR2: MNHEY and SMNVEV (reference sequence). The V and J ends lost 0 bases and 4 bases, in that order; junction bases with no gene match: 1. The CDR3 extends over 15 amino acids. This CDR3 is CASSLSTGGNQPQHF. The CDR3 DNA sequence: TGTGCCAGCAGTTTATCGACAGGGGGTAATCAGCCCCAGCATTTT.

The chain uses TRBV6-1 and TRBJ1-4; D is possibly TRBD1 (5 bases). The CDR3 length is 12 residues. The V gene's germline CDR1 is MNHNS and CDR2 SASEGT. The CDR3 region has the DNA TGTGCTATAACCGGGACGAGGGAAAAACTGTTTTTT. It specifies CAITGTREKLFF.

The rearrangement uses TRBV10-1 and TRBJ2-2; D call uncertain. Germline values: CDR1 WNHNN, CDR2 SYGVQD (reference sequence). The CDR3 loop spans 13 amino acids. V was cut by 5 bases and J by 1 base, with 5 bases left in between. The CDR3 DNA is TGCGCCAGCAGTAGCGAGAACACCGGGGAGCTGTTTTTT. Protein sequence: CASSSENTGELFF.

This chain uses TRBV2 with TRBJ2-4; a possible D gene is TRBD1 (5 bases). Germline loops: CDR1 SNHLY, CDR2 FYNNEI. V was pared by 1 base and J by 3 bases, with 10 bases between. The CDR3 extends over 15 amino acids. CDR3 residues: CASSEEGIDKNIQYF. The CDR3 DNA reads TGTGCCAGCAGTGAAGAGGGGATCGACAAAAACATTCAGTACTTC. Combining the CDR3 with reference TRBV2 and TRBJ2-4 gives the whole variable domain EPEVTQTPSHQVTQMGQEVILRCVPISNHLYFYWYRQILGQKVEFLVSFYNNEISEKSEIFDDQFSVERPDGSNFTLKIRSTKLEDSAMYFCASSEEGIDKNIQYFGAGTRLSVL.

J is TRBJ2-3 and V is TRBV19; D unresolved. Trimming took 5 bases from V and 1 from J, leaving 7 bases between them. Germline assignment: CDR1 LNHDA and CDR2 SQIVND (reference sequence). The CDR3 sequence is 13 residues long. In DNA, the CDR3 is TGTGCCAGTAGTCATCAGGGCACAGATACGCAGTATTTT. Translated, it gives CASSHQGTDTQYF.

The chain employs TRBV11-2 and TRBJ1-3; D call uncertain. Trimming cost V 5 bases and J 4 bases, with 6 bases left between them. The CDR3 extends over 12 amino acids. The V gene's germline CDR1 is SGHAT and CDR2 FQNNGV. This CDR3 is CASSPGGNTIYF. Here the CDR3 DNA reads TGTGCCAGCAGCCCGGGAGGAAACACCATATATTTT.

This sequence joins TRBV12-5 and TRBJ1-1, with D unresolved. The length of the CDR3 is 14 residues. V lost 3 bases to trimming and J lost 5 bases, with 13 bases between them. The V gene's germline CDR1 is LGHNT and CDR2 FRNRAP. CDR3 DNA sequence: TGTGCTAGTGGTTTTGGGCAGCGGGGTACTGAAGCTTTCTTT. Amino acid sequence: CASGFGQRGTEAFF.

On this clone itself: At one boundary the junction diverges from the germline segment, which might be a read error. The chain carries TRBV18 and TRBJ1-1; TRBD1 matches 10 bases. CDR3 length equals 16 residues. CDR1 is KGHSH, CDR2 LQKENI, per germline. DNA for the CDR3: TGTGCCAGCACACCGGGACAGGGGAGGGTGAGCACTGAAGCTTTCTTT. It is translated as CASTPGQGRVSTEAFF.

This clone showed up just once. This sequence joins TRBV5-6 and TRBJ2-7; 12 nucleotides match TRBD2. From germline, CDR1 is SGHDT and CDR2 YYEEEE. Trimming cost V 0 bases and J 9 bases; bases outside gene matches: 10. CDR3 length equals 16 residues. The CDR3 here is CASSLEGTSGSVGQYF. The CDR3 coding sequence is TGTGCCAGCAGCTTGGAAGGGACTAGCGGGTCCGTAGGGCAGTACTTC.

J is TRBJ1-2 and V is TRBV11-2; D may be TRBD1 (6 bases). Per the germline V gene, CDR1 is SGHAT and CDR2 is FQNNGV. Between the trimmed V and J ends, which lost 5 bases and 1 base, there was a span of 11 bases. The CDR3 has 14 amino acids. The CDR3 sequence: CASSPNRVNYGYTF. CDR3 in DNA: TGTGCCAGCAGCCCTAACAGGGTTAACTATGGCTACACCTTC.

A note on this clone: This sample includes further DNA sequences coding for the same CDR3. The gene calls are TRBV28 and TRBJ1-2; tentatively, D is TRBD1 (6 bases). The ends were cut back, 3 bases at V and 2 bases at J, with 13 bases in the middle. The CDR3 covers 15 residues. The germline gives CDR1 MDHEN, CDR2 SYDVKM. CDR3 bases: TGTGCCAGCAGTTTCCAGGGGACCCTAAACTATGGCTACACCTTC. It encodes CASSFQGTLNYGYTF.

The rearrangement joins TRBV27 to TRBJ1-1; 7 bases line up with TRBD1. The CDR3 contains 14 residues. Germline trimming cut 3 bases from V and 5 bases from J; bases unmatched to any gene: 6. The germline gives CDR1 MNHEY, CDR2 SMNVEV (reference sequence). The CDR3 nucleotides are TGTGCCAGCAGTTTTCGAGGGGGCGGAACTGAAGCTTTCTTT. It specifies CASSFRGGGTEAFF.

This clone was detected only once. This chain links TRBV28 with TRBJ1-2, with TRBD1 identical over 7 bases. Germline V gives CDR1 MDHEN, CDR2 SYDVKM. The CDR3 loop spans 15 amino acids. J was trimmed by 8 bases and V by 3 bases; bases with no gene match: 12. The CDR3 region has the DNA TGTGCCAGCAGTTTCCGGGGGGAGGGGGCACGCGGCTACACCTTC. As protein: CASSFRGEGARGYTF.

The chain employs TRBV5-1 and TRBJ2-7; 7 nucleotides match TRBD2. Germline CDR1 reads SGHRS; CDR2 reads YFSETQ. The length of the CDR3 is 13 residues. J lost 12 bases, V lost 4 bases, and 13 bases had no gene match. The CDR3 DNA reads TGCGCCAGCAGCGTGGAGGGACTACTCACTCCGTACTTC. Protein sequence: CASSVEGLLTPYF.

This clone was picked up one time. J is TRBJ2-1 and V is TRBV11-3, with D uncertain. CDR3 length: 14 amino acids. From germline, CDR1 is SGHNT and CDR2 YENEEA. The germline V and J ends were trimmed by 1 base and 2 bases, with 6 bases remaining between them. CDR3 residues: CASSLGTTYNEQFF. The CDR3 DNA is TGTGCCAGCAGCTTAGGTACAACCTACAATGAGCAGTTCTTC.

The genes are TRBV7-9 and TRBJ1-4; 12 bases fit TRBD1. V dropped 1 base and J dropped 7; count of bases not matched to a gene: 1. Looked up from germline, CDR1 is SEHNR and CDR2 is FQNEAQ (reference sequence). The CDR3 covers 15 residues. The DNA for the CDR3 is TGTGCCAGCAGCTTAGGGGACAGGGGGCGTGAAAAACTGTTTTTT. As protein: CASSLGDRGREKLFF.

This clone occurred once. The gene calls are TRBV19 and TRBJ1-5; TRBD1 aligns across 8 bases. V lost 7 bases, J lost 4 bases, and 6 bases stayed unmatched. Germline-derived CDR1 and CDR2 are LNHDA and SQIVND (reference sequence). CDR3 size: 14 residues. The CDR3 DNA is TGTGCCAGTACCCCGCGGACAGGGAATCAGCCCCAGCATTTT. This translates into CASTPRTGNQPQHF.

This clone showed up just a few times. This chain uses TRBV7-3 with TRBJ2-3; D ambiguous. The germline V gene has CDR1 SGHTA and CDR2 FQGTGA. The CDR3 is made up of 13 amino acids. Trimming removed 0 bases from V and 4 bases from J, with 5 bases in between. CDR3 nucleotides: TGTGCCAGCAGCTTAACAAGCGCAGATACGCAGTATTTT. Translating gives CASSLTSADTQYF.

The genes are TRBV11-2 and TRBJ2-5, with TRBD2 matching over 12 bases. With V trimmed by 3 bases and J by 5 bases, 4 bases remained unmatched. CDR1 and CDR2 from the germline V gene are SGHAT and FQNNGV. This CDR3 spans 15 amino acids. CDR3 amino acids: CASSFGTSGSETQYF. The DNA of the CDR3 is TGTGCCAGCAGCTTCGGGACTAGCGGGTCGGAGACCCAGTACTTC.

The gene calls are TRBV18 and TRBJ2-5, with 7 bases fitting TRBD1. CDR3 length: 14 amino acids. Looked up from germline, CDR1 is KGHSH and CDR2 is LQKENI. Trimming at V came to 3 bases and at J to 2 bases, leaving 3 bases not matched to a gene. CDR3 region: CASSPGQTQETQYF. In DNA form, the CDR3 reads TGTGCCAGCTCACCGGGACAGACACAAGAGACCCAGTACTTC. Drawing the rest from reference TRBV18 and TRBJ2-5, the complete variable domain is NAGVMQNPRHLVRRRGQEARLRCSPMKGHSHVYWYRQLPEEGLKFMVYLQKENIIDESGMPKERFSAEFPKEGPSILRIQQVVRGDSAAYFCASSPGQTQETQYFGPGTRLLVL.

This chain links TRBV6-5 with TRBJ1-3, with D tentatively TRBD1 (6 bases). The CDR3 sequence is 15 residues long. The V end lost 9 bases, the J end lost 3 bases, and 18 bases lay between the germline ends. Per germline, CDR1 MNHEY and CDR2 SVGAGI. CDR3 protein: CASRTDRTLGNTIYF. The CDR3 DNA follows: TGTGCCAGTCGGACCGACAGGACTCTTGGAAACACCATATATTTT.

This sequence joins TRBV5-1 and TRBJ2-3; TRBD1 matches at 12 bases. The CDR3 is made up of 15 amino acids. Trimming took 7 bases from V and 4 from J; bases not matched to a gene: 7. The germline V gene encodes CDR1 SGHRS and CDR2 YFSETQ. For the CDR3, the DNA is TGCGCCAGCCGGATTGGGACAGGGGGCCCAGATACGCAGTATTTT. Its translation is CASRIGTGGPDTQYF.

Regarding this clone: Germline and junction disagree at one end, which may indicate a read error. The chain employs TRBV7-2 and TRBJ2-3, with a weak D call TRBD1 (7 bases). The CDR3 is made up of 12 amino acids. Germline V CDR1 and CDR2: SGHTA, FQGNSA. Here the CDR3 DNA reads TGTGCCAGCAGCTTTAACCCGGCGGGACAGACTTTT. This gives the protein CASSFNPAGQTF.

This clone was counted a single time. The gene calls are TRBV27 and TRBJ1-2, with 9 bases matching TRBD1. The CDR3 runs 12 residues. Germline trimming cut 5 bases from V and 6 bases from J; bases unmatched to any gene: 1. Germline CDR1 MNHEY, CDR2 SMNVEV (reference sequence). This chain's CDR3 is CASSRDRDGYTF. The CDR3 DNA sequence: TGTGCCAGCAGTCGGGACAGGGATGGCTACACCTTC.